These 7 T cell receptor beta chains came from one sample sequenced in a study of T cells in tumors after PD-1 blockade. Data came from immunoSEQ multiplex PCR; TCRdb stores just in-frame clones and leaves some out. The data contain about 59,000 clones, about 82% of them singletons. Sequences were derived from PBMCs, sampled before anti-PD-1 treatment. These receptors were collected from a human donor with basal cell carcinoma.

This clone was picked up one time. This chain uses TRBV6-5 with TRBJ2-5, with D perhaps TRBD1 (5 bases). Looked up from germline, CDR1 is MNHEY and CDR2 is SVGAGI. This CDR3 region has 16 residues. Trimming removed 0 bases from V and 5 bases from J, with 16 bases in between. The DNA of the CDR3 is TGTGCCAGCAGTTACTCGTCCCAGGGAAGGTTGGAGACCCAGTACTTC. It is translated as CASSYSSQGRLETQYF.

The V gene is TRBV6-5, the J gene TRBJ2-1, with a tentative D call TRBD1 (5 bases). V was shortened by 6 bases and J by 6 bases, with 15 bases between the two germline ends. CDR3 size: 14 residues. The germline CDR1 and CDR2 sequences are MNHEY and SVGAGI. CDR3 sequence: CASSRPGFGNEQFF. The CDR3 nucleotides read TGTGCCAGCAGCAGACCAGGGTTCGGCAATGAGCAGTTCTTC.

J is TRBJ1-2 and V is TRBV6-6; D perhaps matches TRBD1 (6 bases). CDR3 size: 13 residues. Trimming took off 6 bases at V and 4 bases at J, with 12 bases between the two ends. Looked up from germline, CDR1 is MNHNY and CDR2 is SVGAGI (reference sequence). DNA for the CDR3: TGTGCCAGCAGCCCCGACAGGAGCTATGGCTACACCTTC. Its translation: CASSPDRSYGYTF.

This CDR3 reads CASSPGQRTLTDTQYF. The CDR3 DNA reads TGTGCCAGCAGCCCTGGACAGCGGACCCTCACAGATACGCAGTATTTT. The V gene is TRBV5-8, the J gene TRBJ2-3, with D possibly being TRBD1 (6 bases). V was shortened by 4 bases and J by 2 bases, with 17 bases between the two germline ends. The V gene's germline CDR1 is SGHTS and CDR2 YDEGEE. CDR3 length: 16 amino acids.

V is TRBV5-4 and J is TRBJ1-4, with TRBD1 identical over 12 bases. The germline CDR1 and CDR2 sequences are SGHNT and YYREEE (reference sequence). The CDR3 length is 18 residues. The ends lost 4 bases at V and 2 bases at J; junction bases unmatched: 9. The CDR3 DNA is TGTGCCAGCAGCCCCGGGACAGGGGGCGATAGGACTAATGAAAAACTGTTTTTT. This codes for CASSPGTGGDRTNEKLFF. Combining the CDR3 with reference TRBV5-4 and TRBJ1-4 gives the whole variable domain ETGVTQSPTHLIKTRGQQVTLRCSSQSGHNTVSWYQQALGQGPQFIFQYYREEENGRGNFPPRFSGLQFPNYSSELNVNALELDDSALYLCASSPGTGGDRTNEKLFFGSGTQLSVL.

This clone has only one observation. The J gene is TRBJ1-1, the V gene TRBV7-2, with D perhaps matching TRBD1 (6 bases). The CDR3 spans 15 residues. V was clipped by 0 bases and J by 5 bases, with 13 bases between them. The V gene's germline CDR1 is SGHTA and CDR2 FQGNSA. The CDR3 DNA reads TGTGCCAGCAGCTTAGCCCAAACAGGGCTTACTGAAGCTTTCTTT. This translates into CASSLAQTGLTEAFF.

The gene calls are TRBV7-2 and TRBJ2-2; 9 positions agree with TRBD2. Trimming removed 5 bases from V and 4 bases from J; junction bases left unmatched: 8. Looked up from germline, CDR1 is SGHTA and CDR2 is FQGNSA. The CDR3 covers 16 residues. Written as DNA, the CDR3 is TGTGCCAGCAGCCTATCTAGCGGGGCGGGCACCGGGGAGCTGTTTTTT. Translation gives CASSLSSGAGTGELFF.